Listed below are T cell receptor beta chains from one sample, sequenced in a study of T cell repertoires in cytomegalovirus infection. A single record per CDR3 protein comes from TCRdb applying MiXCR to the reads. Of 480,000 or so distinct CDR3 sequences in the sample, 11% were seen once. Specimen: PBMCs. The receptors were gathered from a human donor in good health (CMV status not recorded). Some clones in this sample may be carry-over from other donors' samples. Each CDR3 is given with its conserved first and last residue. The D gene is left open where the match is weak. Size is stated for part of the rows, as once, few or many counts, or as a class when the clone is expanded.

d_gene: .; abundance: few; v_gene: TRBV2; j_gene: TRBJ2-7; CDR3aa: CASSEGLDEQYF; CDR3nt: TGTGCCAGCAGTGAAGGCCTAGACGAGCAGTACTTC
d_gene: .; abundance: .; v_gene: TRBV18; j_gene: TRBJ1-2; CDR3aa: CASSPGALTGYTF; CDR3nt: TGTGCCAGCTCACCAGGGGCCCTCACCGGCTACACCTTC
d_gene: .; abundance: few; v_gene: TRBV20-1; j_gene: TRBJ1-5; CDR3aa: CSATGDSNQPQHF; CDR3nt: TGCAGTGCTACAGGGGACAGCAATCAGCCCCAGCATTTT
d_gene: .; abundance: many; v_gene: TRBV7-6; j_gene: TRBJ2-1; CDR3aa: CASSLGGERFNEQFF; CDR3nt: TGTGCCAGCAGCTTAGGCGGGGAAAGGTTCAATGAGCAGTTCTTC
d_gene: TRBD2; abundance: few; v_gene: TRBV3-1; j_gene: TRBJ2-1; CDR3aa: CASSLGTRSFNEQFF; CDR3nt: TGTGCCAGCAGCCTCGGGACTAGGTCTTTCAATGAGCAGTTCTTC
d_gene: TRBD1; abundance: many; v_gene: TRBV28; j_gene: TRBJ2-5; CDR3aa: CASSSQVPDRGVETQYF; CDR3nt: TGTGCCAGCAGTTCACAGGTCCCGGACAGGGGGGTGGAGACCCAGTACTTC
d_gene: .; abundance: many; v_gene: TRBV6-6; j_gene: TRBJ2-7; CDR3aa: CASSYSHRAVSYEQYF; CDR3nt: TGTGCCAGCAGTTACTCTCATCGGGCAGTCTCCTACGAGCAGTACTTC
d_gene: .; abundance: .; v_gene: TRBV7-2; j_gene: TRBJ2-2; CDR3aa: CASSQRGSLLNTGELFF; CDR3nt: TGTGCAAGCAGCCAGAGGGGGAGTCTACTAAACACCGGGGAGCTGTTTTTT
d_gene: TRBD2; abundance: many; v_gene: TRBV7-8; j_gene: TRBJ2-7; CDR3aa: CASSPRLAVNYEQYF; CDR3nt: TGTGCCAGCAGCCCCAGACTAGCTGTTAACTACGAGCAGTACTTC
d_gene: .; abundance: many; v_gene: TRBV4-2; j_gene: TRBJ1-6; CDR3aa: CASSQDQPRSPLHF; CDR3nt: TGTGCCAGCAGCCAAGATCAACCACGGTCACCCCTCCACTTT
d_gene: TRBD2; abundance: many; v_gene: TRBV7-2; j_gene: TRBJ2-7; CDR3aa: CASTYSGGSSYEQYF; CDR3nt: TGTGCCAGCACCTATAGCGGGGGTAGCTCCTACGAGCAGTACTTC
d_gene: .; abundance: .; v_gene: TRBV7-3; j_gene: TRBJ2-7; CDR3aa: CASSLVGRSYEQYF; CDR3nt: TGTGCTAGCAGCTTAGTGGGTCGATCTTACGAGCAGTACTTC
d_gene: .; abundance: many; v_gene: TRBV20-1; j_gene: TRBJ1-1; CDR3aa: CSAVDSMNTEAFF; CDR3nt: TGCAGTGCTGTGGACAGCATGAACACTGAAGCTTTCTTT
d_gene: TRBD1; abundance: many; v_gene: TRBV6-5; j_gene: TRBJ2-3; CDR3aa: CASSRQGLTDTQYF; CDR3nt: TGTGCCAGCAGTCGACAGGGTCTCACAGATACGCAGTATTTT
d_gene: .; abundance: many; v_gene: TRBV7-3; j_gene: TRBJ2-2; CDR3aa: CASSFPRLTVNTGELFF; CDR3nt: TGTGCCAGCAGCTTCCCCCGCCTGACGGTCAACACCGGGGAGCTGTTTTTT
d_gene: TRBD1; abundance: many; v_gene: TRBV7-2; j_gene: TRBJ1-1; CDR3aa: CASSLSRGDAFF; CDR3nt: TGTGCCAGCAGTTTATCCAGGGGGGATGCTTTCTTT
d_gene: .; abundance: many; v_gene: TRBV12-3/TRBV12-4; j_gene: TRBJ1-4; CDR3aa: CASSFSTVNEKLFF; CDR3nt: TGTGCCAGCAGTTTCTCGACGGTGAATGAAAAACTGTTTTTT
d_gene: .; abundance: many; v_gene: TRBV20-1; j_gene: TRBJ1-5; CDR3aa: CSARGTGFQPQHF; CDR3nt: TGCAGTGCTAGAGGGACGGGGTTTCAGCCCCAGCATTTT
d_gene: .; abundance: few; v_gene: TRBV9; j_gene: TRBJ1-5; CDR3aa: CASSLGAGGPYSNQPQHF; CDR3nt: TGTGCCAGCAGCCTGGGGGCCGGGGGACCCTATAGCAATCAGCCCCAGCATTTT
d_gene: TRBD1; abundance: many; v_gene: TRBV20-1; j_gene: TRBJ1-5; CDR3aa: CSASSGQHNQPQHF; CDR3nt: TGCAGTGCTAGTTCGGGACAGCACAATCAGCCCCAGCATTTT
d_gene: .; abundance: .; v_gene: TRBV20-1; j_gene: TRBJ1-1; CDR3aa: CSAPPGVMNTEAFF; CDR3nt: TGCAGTGCTCCTCCGGGGGTGATGAACACTGAAGCTTTCTTT
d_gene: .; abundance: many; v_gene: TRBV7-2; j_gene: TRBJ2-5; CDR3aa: CASSYQMPETQYF; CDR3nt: TGTGCCAGCAGCTATCAGATGCCAGAGACCCAGTACTTC
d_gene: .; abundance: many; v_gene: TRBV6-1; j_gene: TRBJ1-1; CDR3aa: CATGHRTTEAFF; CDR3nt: TGTGCCACGGGACATCGGACCACTGAAGCTTTCTTT
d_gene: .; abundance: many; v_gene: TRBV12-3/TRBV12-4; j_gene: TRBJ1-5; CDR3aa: CASSFGGQPQHF; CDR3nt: TGTGCCAGCAGTTTCGGGGGGCAGCCCCAGCATTTT
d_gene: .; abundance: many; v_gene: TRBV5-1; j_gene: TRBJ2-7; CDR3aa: CASSLGPTTPREQYF; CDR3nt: TGCGCCAGCAGCTTGGGTCCTACAACCCCGAGGGAGCAGTACTTC
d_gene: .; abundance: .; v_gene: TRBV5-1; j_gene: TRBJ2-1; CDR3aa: CASSGEPPARDEQFF; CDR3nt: TGCGCCAGCAGCGGCGAGCCCCCGGCGAGGGATGAGCAGTTCTTC